This TCR beta chain was profiled in a study of PD-1 blockade in classical Hodgkin lymphoma. Data came from immunoSEQ multiplex PCR; TCRdb stores just in-frame clones and leaves some out. In the table there are several thousand clones, about 70% of which are singletons. This clone was seen only a few times. Every patient was affected by relapse after autologous stem cell transplantation, while exposure to brentuximab vedotin was not uniform. Germline V gene sequence: CDR1 SGHTS, CDR2 YDEGEE. This CDR3 contains 17 residues. J was trimmed by 2 bases and V by 3 bases; bases with no gene match: 13. The receptor comes from a human donor with classical Hodgkin lymphoma. This chain uses TRBV5-8 with TRBJ1-2; 7 nucleotides agree with TRBD1. Sequenced material: peripheral blood mononuclear cells (PBMCs), taken before the second cycle of nivolumab. CDR3 amino acids: CASSSRQGGTVNYGYTF. The CDR3, as DNA: TGTGCCAGCAGCTCAAGACAGGGTGGTACAGTAAACTATGGCTACACCTTC.